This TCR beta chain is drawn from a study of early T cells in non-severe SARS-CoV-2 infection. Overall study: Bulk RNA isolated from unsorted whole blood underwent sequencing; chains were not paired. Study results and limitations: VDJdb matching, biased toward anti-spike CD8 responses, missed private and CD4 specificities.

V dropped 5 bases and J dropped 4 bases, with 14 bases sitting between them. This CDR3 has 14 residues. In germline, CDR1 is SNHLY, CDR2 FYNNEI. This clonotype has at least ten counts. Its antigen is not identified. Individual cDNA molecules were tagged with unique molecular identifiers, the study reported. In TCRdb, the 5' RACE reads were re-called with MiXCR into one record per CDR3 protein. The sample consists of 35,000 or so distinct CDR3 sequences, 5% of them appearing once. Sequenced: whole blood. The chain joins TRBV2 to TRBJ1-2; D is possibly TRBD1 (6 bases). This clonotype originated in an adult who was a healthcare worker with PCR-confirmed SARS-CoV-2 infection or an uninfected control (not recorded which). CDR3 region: CASSNRRGAYGYTF. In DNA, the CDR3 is TGTGCCAGCAGTAATCGGAGGGGGGCCTATGGCTACACCTTC.